Given below is one TCR beta chain in context. This entry comes from a study of blood T cell repertoires in COVID-19. Across the study: The United States, Italy and Spain provided the acute and convalescent COVID-19 samples.

V dropped 4 bases and J dropped 8; count of bases not matched to a gene: 7. From germline, CDR1 is SGHNT and CDR2 YYREEE (reference sequence). The CDR3 spans 14 residues. Assay: immunoSEQ multiplex PCR; the TCRdb copy retains only in-frame clones and omits some. The sample records 110,000 or so clones, less than 90% being singletons. The sequence was collected from a man over 45 with acute or convalescent COVID-19. Sequences were obtained from peripheral blood. This chain joins TRBV5-4 and TRBJ1-4; 8 bases match TRBD1. This CDR3 reads CASSTRQGTEKLFF. The DNA of the CDR3 is TGTGCCAGCAGCACCAGACAGGGGACCGAAAAACTGTTTTTT. Full variable domain (missing parts from reference TRBV5-4 and TRBJ1-4): ETGVTQSPTHLIKTRGQQVTLRCSSQSGHNTVSWYQQALGQGPQFIFQYYREEENGRGNFPPRFSGLQFPNYSSELNVNALELDDSALYLCASSTRQGTEKLFFGSGTQLSVL.